One and the same sample provided the 20 T cell receptor beta chains below, sequenced in a study of T cells in Graves' hyperthyroidism and ophthalmopathy (dated by TCRdb to the late 2010s). Library preparation employed multiplex PCR. Sequencer: Illumina HiSeq 2000. The TCR beta CDR3 regions were amplified from the RNA transcripts. A first-round RT-PCR of the TCR CDR3 used the HTBI primer set with the Qiagen OneStep RT-PCR kit. TCRdb ran its own pipeline on the public reads, namely fastp trimming at Q25 and MiXCR clone calling, and kept in-frame beta chains. One record per CDR3 amino acid sequence lists the most common genes and DNA. Across this sample there are 250,000 to 300,000 distinct CDR3 sequences, with roughly 18% seen only once. Together, the top ten hold 39% of the sample. The material sequenced was blood. The receptors were gathered from a man aged 45-65 years with Graves' ophthalmopathy.

This clonotype was seen at least ten times. The chain recombines TRBV7-8 with TRBJ2-3; D call uncertain. V shed 3 bases and J shed 0 bases, with 10 bases lying between them. The CDR3 consists of 15 residues. Looked up from germline, CDR1 is SGHVS and CDR2 is FQNEAQ. The CDR3 region is CASSFGPTSTDTQYF. The CDR3 DNA sequence: TGTGCCAGCAGCTTTGGACCCACTAGCACAGATACGCAGTATTTT.

This clonotype came up a few times. The J gene is TRBJ1-1, the V gene TRBV10-2, with D perhaps matching TRBD1 (6 bases). Germline lookup yields CDR1 WSHSY and CDR2 SAAADI. The germline V and J ends were trimmed by 8 bases and 2 bases, with 15 bases remaining between them. The CDR3 runs to 14 residues. This CDR3 reads CASYPYRANTEAFF. CDR3 DNA: TGCGCCAGCTACCCTTACAGGGCCAACACTGAAGCTTTCTTT.

This clonotype was counted ten times or more. The chain combines TRBV5-1 with TRBJ2-3, with 11 bases aligning to TRBD1. V shed 4 bases and J 2 bases; nucleotides not matched to a gene: 6. The germline CDR1 and CDR2 sequences are SGHRS and YFSETQ. The CDR3 length is 16 residues. In DNA, the CDR3 is TGCGCCAGCAGCGGGGACAGGGGGGCCTACACAGATACGCAGTATTTT. As protein: CASSGDRGAYTDTQYF.

The chain recombines TRBV30 with TRBJ2-1, with 11 bases identical to TRBD2. Germline CDR1 is GTSNPN and CDR2 is SVGIG (reference sequence). V shed 2 bases, J shed 10 bases, and the junction held 4 bases outside the gene matches. The length of the CDR3 is 13 residues. The CDR3 protein is CAWSSGTSGEQFF. DNA for the CDR3: TGTGCCTGGAGTTCCGGGACTAGCGGAGAGCAGTTCTTC.

The gene calls are TRBV27 and TRBJ2-2; D uncertain. From germline, CDR1 is MNHEY and CDR2 SMNVEV (reference sequence). This CDR3 spans 13 amino acids. Trimming cost V 0 bases and J 6 bases, with 5 bases left between them. The CDR3 nucleotides are TGTGCCAGCAGTTTATCGCCCCCCGGGGAGCTGTTTTTT. Encoded protein: CASSLSPPGELFF.

CDR3 residues: CASSMQGNQPQHF. The CDR3 nucleotides are TGCGCCAGCAGTATGCAGGGCAATCAGCCCCAGCATTTT. This chain uses TRBV10-1 with TRBJ1-5; D is undetermined. V shed 5 bases and J shed 2 bases, with 7 bases lying between them. The CDR3 contains 13 residues. Germline V gene sequence: CDR1 WNHNN, CDR2 SYGVQD (reference sequence).

This clonotype was detected many times. This chain links TRBV2 with TRBJ1-5, with 7 bases aligning to TRBD1. The germline CDR1 and CDR2 sequences are SNHLY and FYNNEI. This CDR3 region has 15 residues. With 7 bases clipped from V and 5 bases from J, the junction kept 11 bases outside the gene matches. The CDR3 region is CASTRDRAGDQPQHF. The CDR3 bases are TGTGCCAGCACCCGAGACAGGGCAGGAGATCAGCCCCAGCATTTT.

The sample holds many counts of this clonotype. The V gene is TRBV28, the J gene TRBJ1-2, with D hard to call. Trimming took 3 bases from V and 4 from J, leaving 9 bases between them. The CDR3 runs 13 residues. Germline V gene data show CDR1 as MDHEN and CDR2 as SYDVKM. CDR3 sequence reads: CASSFGQIYGYTF. The CDR3 nucleotides are TGTGCCAGCAGTTTCGGGCAGATCTATGGCTACACCTTC.

This clonotype has a single count. At one boundary the junction diverges from the germline segment, which might be a read error. V gene TRBV7-9 combines with J gene TRBJ2-5; D unresolved. The CDR3 extends over 11 amino acids. Germline V CDR1 and CDR2: SEHNR, FQNEAQ (reference sequence). This chain's CDR3 is CASSDQEIQYF. CDR3 DNA sequence: TGTGCCAGCAGCGACCAAGAGATCCAGTACTTC.

This clonotype was recorded many times. The chain carries TRBV28 and TRBJ1-5; D is perhaps TRBD1 (5 bases). Germline lookup yields CDR1 MDHEN and CDR2 SYDVKM. The CDR3 extends over 14 amino acids. The ends were cut back, 7 bases at V and 2 bases at J, with 12 bases in the middle. This CDR3 reads CASIEGSGNQPQHF. The CDR3 DNA reads as TGTGCCAGCATCGAGGGGAGTGGCAATCAGCCCCAGCATTTT. The full variable domain, its missing parts supplied by reference TRBV28 and TRBJ1-5, is DVKVTQSSRYLVKRTGEKVFLECVQDMDHENMFWYRQDPGLGLRLIYFSYDVKMKEKGDIPEGYSVSREKKERFSLILESASTNQTSMYLCASIEGSGNQPQHFGDGTRLSIL.

The chain couples TRBV29-1 to TRBJ1-5; no clear D gene. Germline V CDR1 and CDR2: SQVTM, ANQGSEA. Trimming shortened V by 4 bases and J by 6 bases, and 13 bases separated the two germline ends. This CDR3 is built from 13 residues. The CDR3 DNA is TGCAGCGTTGCTTACTCGTTCGGTCAGCCCCAGCATTTT. Translated, it gives CSVAYSFGQPQHF. Supplemented by reference TRBV29-1 and TRBJ1-5, the full variable domain reads SAVISQKPSRDICQRGTSLTIQCQVDSQVTMMFWYRQQPGQSLTLIATANQGSEATYESGFVIDKFPISRPNLTFSTLTVSNMSPEDSSIYLCSVAYSFGQPQHFGDGTRLSIL.

V and J are TRBV19 and TRBJ1-5; tentative D call: TRBD1 (6 bases). V was trimmed by 3 bases and J by 6 bases, leaving 12 bases between them. Germline CDR1 and CDR2: LNHDA and SQIVND (reference sequence). CDR3 length: 14 amino acids. In DNA form, the CDR3 reads TGTGCCAGTAGTATCCGGTCGGGGGCTCAGCCCCAGCATTTT. As protein: CASSIRSGAQPQHF.

The rearrangement links TRBV29-1 to TRBJ1-4, with unresolved D. Germline CDR1 and CDR2: SQVTM and ANQGSEA. This CDR3 region has 14 residues. The V gene lost 7 bases and the J gene lost 5 bases, with 17 bases spanning the gap. Here the CDR3 DNA reads TGCAGCGCGGCCCTTGACGGATTAAATGAAAAACTGTTTTTT. Encoded protein: CSAALDGLNEKLFF.

This clonotype was seen many times. The genes are TRBV5-1 and TRBJ1-5; TRBD1 aligns across 9 bases. This CDR3 has 16 residues. CDR1 is SGHRS and CDR2 is YFSETQ in the germline V gene. V lost 0 bases to trimming and J lost 8 bases; unmatched junction nucleotides: 9. CDR3: CASSLGAGQGGEPQHF. The CDR3 nucleotides are TGCGCCAGCAGCTTGGGAGCGGGACAGGGCGGGGAGCCCCAGCATTTT. The variable domain in full, completed from reference TRBV5-1 and TRBJ1-5, reads KAGVTQTPRYLIKTRGQQVTLSCSPISGHRSVSWYQQTPGQGLQFLFEYFSETQRNKGNFPGRFSGRQFSNSRSEMNVSTLELGDSALYLCASSLGAGQGGEPQHFGDGTRLSIL.

This clonotype was counted between two and nine times. The chain carries TRBV5-1 and TRBJ2-7; 11 bases line up with TRBD2. This CDR3 is built from 17 residues. V shed 0 bases and J 0 bases; nucleotides not matched to a gene: 5. The germline CDR1 and CDR2 sequences are SGHRS and YFSETQ. The CDR3 loop is CASSLDGTSGSSYEQYF. DNA of the CDR3: TGCGCCAGCAGCTTGGATGGGACTAGCGGTAGCTCCTACGAGCAGTACTTC.

This clonotype was counted many times. The chain employs TRBV12-3 or TRBV12-4 and TRBJ1-5; TRBD1 matches 7 bases. V lost 5 bases, J lost 6 bases, and 4 bases stayed unmatched. This CDR3 is built from 13 residues. CDR3 protein: CASSKQGTQPQHF. The CDR3 bases are TGTGCCAGCAGTAAACAGGGGACTCAGCCCCAGCATTTT.

The V call is TRBV24-1, the J call TRBJ2-2; possible D gene TRBD2, 5 bases. The germline V gene has CDR1 KGHDR and CDR2 SFDVKD. The CDR3 length is 15 residues. Trimming cost V 4 bases and J 6 bases, with 14 bases left between them. The CDR3 loop is CATSDHQLGAGELFF. The CDR3 DNA reads TGTGCCACCAGTGACCACCAACTAGGCGCCGGGGAGCTGTTTTTT.

The chain employs TRBV24-1 and TRBJ2-1, with a weak D call TRBD1 (5 bases). V was clipped by 6 bases and J by 15 bases, with 14 bases between them. The germline gives CDR1 KGHDR, CDR2 SFDVKD. This CDR3 comprises 11 residues. The CDR3 protein is CATSNQGKWFF. CDR3 bases: TGTGCCACCAGTAACCAGGGCAAATGGTTCTTC.

This clonotype was counted between two and nine times. V is TRBV6-6 and J is TRBJ2-3; D unresolved. The CDR3 extends over 15 amino acids. In germline, CDR1 is MNHNY, CDR2 SVGAGI (reference sequence). V lost 0 bases, J lost 1 base, and 8 bases lay in between. The CDR3 DNA reads TGTGCCAGCAGTTACTCGAAGTGGGGCACAGATACGCAGTATTTT. Protein product: CASSYSKWGTDTQYF.

This clonotype has at least ten counts. V is TRBV2 and J is TRBJ1-1, with D tentatively TRBD1 (6 bases). The V end was cut by 5 bases, the J end by 4 bases, with 17 bases between. Germline CDR1 is SNHLY and CDR2 is FYNNEI. This CDR3 comprises 15 residues. CDR3 sequence reads: CASSIRRGGGTEAFF. CDR3 sequence (DNA): TGTGCCAGCAGTATAAGGAGGGGAGGGGGCACTGAAGCTTTCTTT.